The rows below give T cell receptor beta chains drawn from one sample of a study of T cell repertoires in cytomegalovirus infection. TCRdb re-analysed the reads in MiXCR, keeping a single row per CDR3 protein. This table has about 320,000 distinct CDR3 sequences, more than 8% appearing once. The sample comprised PBMCs. These receptors were collected from a human donor in good health (CMV status not recorded). Some clones in this sample may be carry-over from other donors' samples. CDR3s include the opening cysteine and the closing phenylalanine or tryptophan. Fields, in order: D gene, clone size, J gene, V gene, CDR3 length, CDR3 DNA, CDR3 protein. The D gene is left open where the match is weak. Part of the rows lack a size; the others show once, few, many or a class for expanded clones.

d_call: NA
clone_size: many
j_call: TRBJ1-5
v_call: TRBV7-2
cdr3_length: 17
cdr3_nt: TGTGCCAGCAGCTTAGCGATAGGGCAGGGTGGCAATCAGCCCCAGCATTTT
cdr3_aa: CASSLAIGQGGNQPQHF

d_call: NA
clone_size: NA
j_call: TRBJ2-3
v_call: TRBV6-2/TRBV6-3
cdr3_length: 14
cdr3_nt: TGTGCCAGCAGGGAGGAGGGCCCAACAGATACGCAGTATTTT
cdr3_aa: CASREEGPTDTQYF

d_call: NA
clone_size: few
j_call: TRBJ1-5
v_call: TRBV27
cdr3_length: 16
cdr3_nt: TGTGCCAGCAGTCGAGAAGGTCCCGGAGGCAATCAGCCCCAGCATTTT
cdr3_aa: CASSREGPGGNQPQHF

d_call: NA
clone_size: many
j_call: TRBJ2-3
v_call: TRBV7-8
cdr3_length: 17
cdr3_nt: TGTGCCAGCAGCTTGGTCGGTGGACCCCGCGGCCCAGATACGCAGTATTTT
cdr3_aa: CASSLVGGPRGPDTQYF

d_call: NA
clone_size: many
j_call: TRBJ2-7
v_call: TRBV14
cdr3_length: 14
cdr3_nt: TGTGCCAGCAGCCAAGTGGGGTCGTGGCGCGAGCAGTACTTC
cdr3_aa: CASSQVGSWREQYF

d_call: TRBD1
clone_size: NA
j_call: TRBJ2-3
v_call: TRBV11-3
cdr3_length: 16
cdr3_nt: TGTGCCAGCAGCACCGGACAGGGGCATAGCACAGATACGCAGTATTTT
cdr3_aa: CASSTGQGHSTDTQYF

d_call: TRBD1
clone_size: many
j_call: TRBJ2-5
v_call: TRBV7-6
cdr3_length: 13
cdr3_nt: TGTGCCAGCAGCGGACAGGGTCAAGAGACCCAGTACTTC
cdr3_aa: CASSGQGQETQYF

d_call: TRBD1
clone_size: few
j_call: TRBJ1-5
v_call: TRBV6-5
cdr3_length: 17
cdr3_nt: TGTGCCAGCAGTAAAGATAACCGGGACAGACGCAATCAGCCCCAGCATTTT
cdr3_aa: CASSKDNRDRRNQPQHF

d_call: NA
clone_size: few
j_call: TRBJ1-2
v_call: TRBV19
cdr3_length: 17
cdr3_nt: TGTGCCAGTACCCCGGACAGAATTACGACCCTTAACTATGGCTACACCTTC
cdr3_aa: CASTPDRITTLNYGYTF

d_call: NA
clone_size: many
j_call: TRBJ1-1
v_call: TRBV5-6
cdr3_length: 14
cdr3_nt: TGTGCCAGCAGCCCGGACGGATGGGGGACTGAAGCTTTCTTT
cdr3_aa: CASSPDGWGTEAFF

d_call: NA
clone_size: few
j_call: TRBJ2-7
v_call: TRBV15
cdr3_length: 13
cdr3_nt: TGTGCCACCAGCAGAGGAACACCGTACGAGCAGTACTTC
cdr3_aa: CATSRGTPYEQYF

d_call: NA
clone_size: many
j_call: TRBJ1-1
v_call: TRBV23-1
cdr3_length: 16
cdr3_nt: TGCGCCAGCAGTCAATCGGTGGGGGGGCGATTGGCTGAAGCTTTCTTT
cdr3_aa: CASSQSVGGRLAEAFF

d_call: TRBD1
clone_size: many
j_call: TRBJ1-1
v_call: TRBV7-2
cdr3_length: 17
cdr3_nt: TGTGCCAGCAGCTTAAGGACAGGCAGGCACGGGAACACTGAAGCTTTCTTT
cdr3_aa: CASSLRTGRHGNTEAFF

d_call: TRBD1
clone_size: NA
j_call: TRBJ1-1
v_call: TRBV12-3/TRBV12-4
cdr3_length: 16
cdr3_nt: TGTGCCAGCAGTTTAGCGGCCCGGACAGGGGGGACTGAAGCTTTCTTT
cdr3_aa: CASSLAARTGGTEAFF

d_call: NA
clone_size: many
j_call: TRBJ1-1
v_call: TRBV4-2
cdr3_length: 15
cdr3_nt: TGTGCCAGCAGCCAAGACATCGGGTCTGGCACTGAAGCTTTCTTT
cdr3_aa: CASSQDIGSGTEAFF

d_call: TRBD2
clone_size: NA
j_call: TRBJ2-3
v_call: TRBV2
cdr3_length: 17
cdr3_nt: TGTGCCAGCAGTGGGGGGACTAGCGGGAGATCCCCAGATACGCAGTATTTT
cdr3_aa: CASSGGTSGRSPDTQYF

d_call: NA
clone_size: NA
j_call: TRBJ1-2
v_call: TRBV7-2
cdr3_length: 14
cdr3_nt: TGTGCCAGCAGCTTACAGGAGGCGGCCTATGGCTACACCTTC
cdr3_aa: CASSLQEAAYGYTF

d_call: NA
clone_size: many
j_call: TRBJ2-7
v_call: TRBV7-2
cdr3_length: 13
cdr3_nt: TGTGCCAGCAGCTTAGTCAGGGATTCCGAGCAGTACTTC
cdr3_aa: CASSLVRDSEQYF

d_call: TRBD2
clone_size: NA
j_call: TRBJ2-7
v_call: TRBV20-1
cdr3_length: 14
cdr3_nt: TGCAGTGCACCTGGACTAGTGGGCTCCTACGAGCAGTACTTC
cdr3_aa: CSAPGLVGSYEQYF

d_call: TRBD2
clone_size: NA
j_call: TRBJ2-1
v_call: TRBV6-2/TRBV6-3
cdr3_length: 17
cdr3_nt: TGTGCCAGCAACTACCCTTCCGGGAGGGCCTCCTACAATGAGCAGTTCTTC
cdr3_aa: CASNYPSGRASYNEQFF

d_call: NA
clone_size: many
j_call: TRBJ1-6
v_call: TRBV11-2
cdr3_length: 16
cdr3_nt: TGTGCCAGCAGCTTCCGCTCAACAGTGTTTAATTCACCCCTCCACTTT
cdr3_aa: CASSFRSTVFNSPLHF

d_call: NA
clone_size: few
j_call: TRBJ2-3
v_call: TRBV19
cdr3_length: 15
cdr3_nt: TGTGCCAGTAGTATGAGTGATACTAGCACAGATACGCAGTATTTT
cdr3_aa: CASSMSDTSTDTQYF

d_call: NA
clone_size: NA
j_call: TRBJ1-5
v_call: TRBV19
cdr3_length: 16
cdr3_nt: TGTGCCAGTAAAGAGTTTGGGCGCTATAGCAATCAGCCCCAGCATTTT
cdr3_aa: CASKEFGRYSNQPQHF

d_call: NA
clone_size: NA
j_call: TRBJ2-7
v_call: TRBV20-1
cdr3_length: 12
cdr3_nt: TGCAGTGCCTCGACAGGCGCTATCGAGCAGTACTTC
cdr3_aa: CSASTGAIEQYF

d_call: TRBD2
clone_size: many
j_call: TRBJ2-1
v_call: TRBV2
cdr3_length: 15
cdr3_nt: TGTGCCAGCAGTGATAGGCGGGGGGTTTACAATGAGCAGTTCTTC
cdr3_aa: CASSDRRGVYNEQFF

d_call: TRBD2
clone_size: NA
j_call: TRBJ2-5
v_call: TRBV20-1
cdr3_length: 15
cdr3_nt: TGCAGTGCTATGGGACTAGCGGTGAACCAAGAGACCCAGTACTTC
cdr3_aa: CSAMGLAVNQETQYF